Below, one T cell receptor beta chain is given with its context. The source of the sample is a study of blood T cell repertoires in COVID-19. Study-level background: The study drew acute and convalescent COVID-19 samples from the United States, Italy and Spain. The cDNA or gDNA used as material had been derived from T cells, B-cell-depleted T cells, or PBMCs.

Original methodology: Amplification of reference gene primers was used by the study to estimate nucleated cell counts. Measured with immunoSEQ multiplex PCR; TCRdb has only the in-frame clones, and not every one. V, J and clone size reflect that table, while D and trimming were determined from the DNA. The sample consists of about 90,000 clones, roughly 90% of them appearing once. The source is a male donor with acute or convalescent COVID-19. Sequencing input: peripheral blood.

CDR3 DNA: TGTGCCAGCAGATCCCGGGACTGGGGGTACACAGATACGCAGTATTTT. This translates into CASRSRDWGYTDTQYF. The chain is built from TRBV2 and TRBJ2-3, with TRBD2 as a possible D gene (6 bases). The germline gives CDR1 SNHLY, CDR2 FYNNEI. CDR3 size: 16 residues. Trimming removed 6 bases at V and 2 bases at J, with 18 bases between.